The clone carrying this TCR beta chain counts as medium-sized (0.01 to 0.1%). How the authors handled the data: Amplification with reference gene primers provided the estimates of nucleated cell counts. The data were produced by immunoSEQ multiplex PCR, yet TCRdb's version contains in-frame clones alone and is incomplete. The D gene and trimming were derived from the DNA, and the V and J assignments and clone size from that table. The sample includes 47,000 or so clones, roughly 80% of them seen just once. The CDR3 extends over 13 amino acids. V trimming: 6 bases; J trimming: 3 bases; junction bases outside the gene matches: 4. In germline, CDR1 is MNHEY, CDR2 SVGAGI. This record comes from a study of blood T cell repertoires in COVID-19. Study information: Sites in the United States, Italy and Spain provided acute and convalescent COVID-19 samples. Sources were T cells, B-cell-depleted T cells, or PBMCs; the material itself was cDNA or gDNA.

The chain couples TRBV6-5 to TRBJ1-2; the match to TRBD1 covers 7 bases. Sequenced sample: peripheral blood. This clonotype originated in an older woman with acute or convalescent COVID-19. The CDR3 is CASRGTAYYGYTF. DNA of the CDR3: TGTGCCAGCAGGGGGACAGCTTACTATGGCTACACCTTC.